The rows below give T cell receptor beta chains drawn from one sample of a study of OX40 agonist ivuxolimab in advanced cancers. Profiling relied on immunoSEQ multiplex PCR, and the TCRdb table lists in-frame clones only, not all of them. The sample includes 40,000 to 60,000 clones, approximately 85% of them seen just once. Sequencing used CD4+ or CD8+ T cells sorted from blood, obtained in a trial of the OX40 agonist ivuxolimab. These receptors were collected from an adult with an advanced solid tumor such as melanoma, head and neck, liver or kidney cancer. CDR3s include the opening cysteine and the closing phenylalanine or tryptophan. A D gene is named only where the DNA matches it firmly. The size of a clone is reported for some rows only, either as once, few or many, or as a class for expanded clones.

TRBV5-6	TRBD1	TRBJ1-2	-	CASSLAGTGVYGYTF	TGTGCCAGCAGCTTGGCCGGGACAGGTGTCTATGGCTACACCTTC
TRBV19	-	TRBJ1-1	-	CASSITAGTPEAFF	TGTGCCAGTAGTATAACCGCCGGGACCCCCGAAGCTTTCTTT
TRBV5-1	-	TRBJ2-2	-	CASSLGSSGTGELFF	TGCGCCAGCAGCTTGGGGAGTTCGGGCACCGGGGAGCTGTTTTTT
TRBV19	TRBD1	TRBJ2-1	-	CASSLRTGYNEQFF	TGTGCCAGTAGTTTAAGGACAGGGTACAATGAGCAGTTCTTC
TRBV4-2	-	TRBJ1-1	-	CASSLPPGGDTEAFF	TGTGCCAGCAGCCTCCCCCCGGGGGGAGACACTGAAGCTTTCTTT
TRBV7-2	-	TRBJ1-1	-	CASSLLGGSGEAFF	TGTGCCAGCAGCTTATTGGGGGGCAGTGGTGAAGCTTTCTTT
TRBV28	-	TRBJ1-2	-	CASEDYNYGYTF	TGTGCCAGCGAGGACTATAACTATGGCTACACCTTC
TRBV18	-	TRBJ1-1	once	CASSPGSEAFF	TGTGCCAGCTCACCCGGGTCTGAAGCTTTCTTT
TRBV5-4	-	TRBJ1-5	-	CASSLGGTQPQHF	TGTGCCAGCAGCTTAGGGGGTACTCAGCCCCAGCATTTT
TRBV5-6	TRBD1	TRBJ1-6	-	CASSWGTGGSSPLHF	TGTGCCAGCAGCTGGGGGACAGGGGGCAGTTCACCCCTCCACTTT
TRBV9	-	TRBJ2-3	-	CASSISTGNTDTQYF	TGTGCCAGCAGCATAAGTACCGGGAACACAGATACGCAGTATTTT
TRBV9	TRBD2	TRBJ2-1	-	CASSPAGDYNEQFF	TGTGCCAGCAGCCCGGCGGGGGACTACAATGAGCAGTTCTTC
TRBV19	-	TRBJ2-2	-	CASSRLLGGQGGELFF	TGTGCCAGTAGCCGGCTCCTGGGGGGCCAAGGCGGGGAGCTGTTTTTT
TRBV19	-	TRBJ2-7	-	CASSTVTRNEQYF	TGTGCCAGTAGTACAGTTACTAGGAACGAGCAGTACTTC
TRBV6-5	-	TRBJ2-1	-	CASSYSQDGNEQFF	TGTGCCAGCAGTTACTCCCAGGACGGCAATGAGCAGTTCTTC
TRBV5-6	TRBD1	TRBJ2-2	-	CASSSTGVGGELFF	TGTGCCAGCAGCTCCACAGGGGTAGGGGGGGAGCTGTTTTTT
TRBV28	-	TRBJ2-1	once	CASYTYNEQFF	TGTGCCAGCTACACCTACAATGAGCAGTTCTTC
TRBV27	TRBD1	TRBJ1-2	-	CASSLTGGTYGYTF	TGTGCCAGCAGTTTGACAGGGGGAACGTATGGCTACACCTTC
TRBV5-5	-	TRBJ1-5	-	CASSLDPGRFQPQHF	TGTGCCAGCAGCTTGGATCCTGGGAGGTTTCAGCCCCAGCATTTT
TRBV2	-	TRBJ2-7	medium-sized	CATSQLEQYF	TGTGCCACCTCCCAGCTGGAGCAGTACTTC
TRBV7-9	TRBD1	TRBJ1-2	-	CASSRTGSEGYTF	TGTGCCAGCAGCCGGACAGGGTCGGAGGGCTACACCTTC
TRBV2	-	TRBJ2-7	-	CASSHEGGPDFYEQYF	TGTGCCAGCAGTCACGAGGGGGGGCCGGATTTTTACGAGCAGTACTTC
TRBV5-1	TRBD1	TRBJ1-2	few	CASSLTTTGRPPNYGYTF	TGCGCCAGCAGCTTGACTACGACAGGGAGGCCCCCTAACTATGGCTACACCTTC
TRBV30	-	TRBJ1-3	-	CAWTTELGLFSSGNTIYF	TGTGCCTGGACCACTGAACTTGGGCTCTTCAGCTCTGGAAACACCATATATTTT
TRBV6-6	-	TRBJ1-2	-	CASSPPGGALGYTF	TGTGCCAGCAGTCCCCCGGGCGGGGCTCTTGGCTACACCTTC
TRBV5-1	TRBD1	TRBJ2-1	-	CASKKTGSLRSSYNEQFF	TGCGCCAGCAAAAAGACAGGGAGTCTAAGAAGCTCCTACAATGAGCAGTTCTTC
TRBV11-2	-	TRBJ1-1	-	CASSLAPLLNTEAFF	TGTGCCAGCAGCTTAGCTCCGCTCCTGAACACTGAAGCTTTCTTT
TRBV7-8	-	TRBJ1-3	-	CASSPPEGYSGNTIYF	TGTGCCAGCAGCCCCCCAGAGGGCTACTCTGGAAACACCATATATTTT
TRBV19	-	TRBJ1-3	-	CASSPWTGNTIYF	TGTGCCAGTAGTCCCTGGACTGGAAACACCATATATTTT
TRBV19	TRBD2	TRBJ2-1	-	CASSAGGPYNEQFF	TGTGCCAGTAGTGCGGGGGGGCCCTACAATGAGCAGTTCTTC
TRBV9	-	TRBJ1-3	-	CASSVRGLSGNTIYF	TGTGCCAGCAGCGTCAGAGGCCTCTCTGGAAACACCATATATTTT
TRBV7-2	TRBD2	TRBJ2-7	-	CASSFGSGALSYEQYF	TGTGCCAGCAGCTTCGGTAGCGGGGCCCTCTCCTACGAGCAGTACTTC
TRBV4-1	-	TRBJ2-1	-	CASSQVGRDNEQFF	TGCGCCAGCAGCCAAGTAGGCAGGGACAATGAGCAGTTCTTC
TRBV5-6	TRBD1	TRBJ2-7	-	CASRPRGQGYEQYF	TGTGCCAGCAGACCCAGGGGACAGGGCTACGAGCAGTACTTC
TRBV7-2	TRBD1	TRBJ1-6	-	CASSMTGFNSPLHF	TGTGCCAGCAGCATGACAGGGTTTAATTCACCCCTCCACTTT
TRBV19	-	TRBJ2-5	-	CASSSQGGQTQYF	TGTGCCAGTAGTAGCCAGGGTGGACAGACCCAGTACTTC
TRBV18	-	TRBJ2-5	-	CASSLHSGETQYF	TGTGCCAGCTCACTGCACTCAGGGGAGACCCAGTACTTC
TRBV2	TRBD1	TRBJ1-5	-	CASREGQGDSGGPQHF	TGTGCCAGCAGGGAGGGACAGGGGGACAGTGGAGGGCCCCAGCATTTT
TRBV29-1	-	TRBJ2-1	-	CSVSGTGGVSYNEQFF	TGCAGCGTTTCCGGGACTGGCGGGGTGAGCTACAATGAGCAGTTCTTC
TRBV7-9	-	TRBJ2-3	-	CASSLGASTGTTDTQYF	TGTGCCAGCAGCTTAGGGGCCTCCACAGGCACCACAGATACGCAGTATTTT
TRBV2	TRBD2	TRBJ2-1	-	CASRDGLALYNEQFF	TGTGCCAGCAGAGATGGACTAGCGCTTTACAATGAGCAGTTCTTC
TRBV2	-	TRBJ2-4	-	CASRPGGAKNIQYF	TGTGCCAGCAGGCCGGGGGGCGCCAAAAACATTCAGTACTTC
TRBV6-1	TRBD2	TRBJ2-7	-	CASSEITRLAGGKEQYF	TGTGCCAGCAGCGAAATTACCAGACTAGCGGGGGGCAAAGAGCAGTACTTC
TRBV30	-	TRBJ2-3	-	CAWSLWGQADTQYF	TGTGCCTGGAGTCTGTGGGGGCAGGCAGATACGCAGTATTTT
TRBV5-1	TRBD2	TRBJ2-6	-	CASRTSGVSGANVLTF	TGCGCCAGCAGGACTAGCGGGGTTTCTGGGGCCAACGTCCTGACTTTC
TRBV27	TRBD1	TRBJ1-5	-	CASSPGTGFPQPQHF	TGTGCCAGCAGTCCCGGGACAGGGTTCCCTCAGCCCCAGCATTTT